This T cell receptor beta chain was documented in a study of T cells in placental villitis. The study, taken as a whole, reports: Villitis of unknown etiology showed control-like CMV-specific clone frequencies, roughly 0.00093 versus 0.011 in CMV. This bulk method cannot assign sequences to subsets or to mother or fetus. Especially in controls, some T cells may have come from decidua, not villi.

Several unmatched placentae had confirmed cytomegalovirus or Toxoplasma gondii villitis. This was the immunoSEQ v4 assay. This table comes from immunoSEQ multiplex PCR, and its TCRdb copy is limited to in-frame clones, with some not included. Among a few thousand clones, about 81% were seen once, and the ten largest hold 48%. Concerning this clone: The antigen remains undetermined.

CDR3 length: 14 residues. Germline V CDR1 and CDR2: MNHNS, SASEGT. V was trimmed by 3 bases and J by 2 bases, leaving 5 bases between them. V gene TRBV6-1 combines with J gene TRBJ2-6; D might be TRBD1 or TRBD2, each matching 5 bases. The TCR comes from a human patient with infectious villitis; the placental T cells may come from both mother and fetus. Sequencing was carried out using placental tissue containing maternal and fetal cells. The CDR3 bases are TGTGCCAGCAGTGAGGGGGCTGGGGCCAACGTCCTGACTTTC. Translating gives CASSEGAGANVLTF.